The 5 T cell receptor beta chains listed next were all sequenced from one sample in a study of blood T cell repertoires in COVID-19. Sequenced by immunoSEQ multiplex PCR; TCRdb stores in-frame clones only, minus some. Among about 180,000 clones listed, roughly 84% were seen once. The material sequenced was PBMCs or T cells enriched from blood (not recorded which). Receptors were obtained from a man aged 60 to 69 who had recovered from COVID-19.

The rearrangement links TRBV7-9 to TRBJ1-5, with a weak D call TRBD1 (6 bases). V dropped 3 bases and J dropped 8 bases, with 11 bases sitting between them. Germline CDR1 reads SEHNR; CDR2 reads FQNEAQ (reference sequence). The CDR3 runs to 13 residues. The CDR3 sequence: CASSFFSGEPQHF. For the CDR3, the DNA is TGTGCCAGCAGCTTTTTTTCAGGGGAGCCCCAGCATTTT.

The V gene is TRBV24-1, the J gene TRBJ2-1; D is ambiguous. The V and J ends lost 7 bases and 5 bases respectively, with 20 bases between them. The length of the CDR3 is 16 residues. Germline assignment: CDR1 KGHDR and CDR2 SFDVKD. CDR3 bases: TGTGCCACCAGCGAGTCCCGTTTGCCCCCACACAATGAGCAGTTCTTC. As protein: CATSESRLPPHNEQFF.

The chain has TRBV2 and TRBJ2-1, with a possible D match to TRBD2 (5 bases). The germline CDR1 and CDR2 sequences are SNHLY and FYNNEI. This CDR3 spans 15 amino acids. With 4 bases removed from V and 7 bases from J, the gap between germline ends came to 17 bases. The DNA of the CDR3 is TGTGCCAGCAGTGGGGCCGCTAGCCGAGGGAATGAGCAGTTCTTC. Amino acid sequence: CASSGAASRGNEQFF. Looking up the rest from reference TRBV2 and TRBJ2-1 gives the full variable domain: EPEVTQTPSHQVTQMGQEVILRCVPISNHLYFYWYRQILGQKVEFLVSFYNNEISEKSEIFDDQFSVERPDGSNFTLKIRSTKLEDSAMYFCASSGAASRGNEQFFGPGTRLTVL.

The gene calls are TRBV5-1 and TRBJ2-5; D is possibly TRBD2 (6 bases). CDR1 SGHRS and CDR2 YFSETQ come from the germline V gene. V was cut by 0 bases and J by 9 bases, with 36 bases left in between. CDR3 size: 21 residues. The CDR3 DNA reads as TGCGCCAGCAGCTTGGCAGGGACTGCGGGTTTGGTCGCCCCTGAGGAGTGGCCCCAGTACTTC. Protein: CASSLAGTAGLVAPEEWPQYF.

CDR3 coding DNA: TGTGCCAGCAGCTTATCAGGAACCTATGGCTACACCTTC. Amino acids: CASSLSGTYGYTF. J is TRBJ1-2 and V is TRBV7-9; D unclear. The CDR3 contains 13 residues. In germline, CDR1 is SEHNR, CDR2 FQNEAQ (reference sequence). V gave up 2 bases and J gave up 4 bases, with 8 bases separating them.